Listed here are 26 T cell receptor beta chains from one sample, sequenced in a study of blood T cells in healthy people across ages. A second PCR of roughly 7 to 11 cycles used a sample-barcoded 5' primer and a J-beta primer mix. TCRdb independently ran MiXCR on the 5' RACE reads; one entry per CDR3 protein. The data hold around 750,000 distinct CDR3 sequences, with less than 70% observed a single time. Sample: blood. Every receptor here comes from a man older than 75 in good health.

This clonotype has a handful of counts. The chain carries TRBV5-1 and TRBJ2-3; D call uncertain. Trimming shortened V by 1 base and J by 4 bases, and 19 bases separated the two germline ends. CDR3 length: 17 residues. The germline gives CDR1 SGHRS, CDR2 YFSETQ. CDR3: CASSLIGSGLAADTQYF. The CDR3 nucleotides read TGCGCCAGCAGCTTGATAGGCTCCGGGTTGGCGGCAGATACGCAGTATTTT.

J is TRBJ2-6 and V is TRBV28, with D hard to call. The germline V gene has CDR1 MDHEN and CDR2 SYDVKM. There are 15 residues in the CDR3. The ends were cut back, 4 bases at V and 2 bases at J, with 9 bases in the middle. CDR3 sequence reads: CASSSPSPGANVLTF. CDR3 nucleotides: TGTGCCAGCAGTTCCCCGTCCCCTGGGGCCAACGTCCTGACTTTC.

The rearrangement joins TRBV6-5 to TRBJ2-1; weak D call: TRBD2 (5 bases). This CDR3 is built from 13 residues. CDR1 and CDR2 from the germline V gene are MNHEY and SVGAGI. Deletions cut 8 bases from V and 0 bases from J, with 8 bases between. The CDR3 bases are TGTGCCAGCGCCCGGGGCTCCTACAATGAGCAGTTCTTC. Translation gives CASARGSYNEQFF.

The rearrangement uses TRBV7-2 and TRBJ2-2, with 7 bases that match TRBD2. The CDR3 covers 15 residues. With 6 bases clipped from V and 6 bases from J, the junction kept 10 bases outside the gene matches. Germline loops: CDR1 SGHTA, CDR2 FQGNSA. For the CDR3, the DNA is TGTGCCAGCAGAGCGGGACTCTCGACCTCCGGGGAGCTGTTTTTT. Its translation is CASRAGLSTSGELFF.

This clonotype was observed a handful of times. CDR3 sequence: CASSELRVFQETQYF. The CDR3 nucleotides read TGTGCCAGCAGTGAATTGCGCGTTTTCCAAGAGACCCAGTACTTC. The chain combines TRBV6-1 with TRBJ2-5; D is uncertain. Trimming stripped 2 bases from V and 1 base from J, with 11 bases between. The germline V gene has CDR1 MNHNS and CDR2 SASEGT. The CDR3 consists of 15 residues.

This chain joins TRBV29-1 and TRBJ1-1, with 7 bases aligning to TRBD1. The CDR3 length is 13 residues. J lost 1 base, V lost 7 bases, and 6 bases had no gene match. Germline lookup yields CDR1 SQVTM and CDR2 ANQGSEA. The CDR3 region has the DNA TGCAGCGCCACAGGGGCAGCGAACACTGAAGCTTTCTTT. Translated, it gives CSATGAANTEAFF. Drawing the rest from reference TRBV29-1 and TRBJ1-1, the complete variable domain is SAVISQKPSRDICQRGTSLTIQCQVDSQVTMMFWYRQQPGQSLTLIATANQGSEATYESGFVIDKFPISRPNLTFSTLTVSNMSPEDSSIYLCSATGAANTEAFFGQGTRLTVV.

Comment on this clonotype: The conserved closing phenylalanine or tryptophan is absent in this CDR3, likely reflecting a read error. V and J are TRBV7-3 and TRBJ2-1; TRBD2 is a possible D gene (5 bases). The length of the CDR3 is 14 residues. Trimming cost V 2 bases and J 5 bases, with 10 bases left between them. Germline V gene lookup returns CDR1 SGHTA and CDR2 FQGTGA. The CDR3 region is CASSLARADNEQFL. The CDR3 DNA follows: TGTGCCAGCAGCTTAGCGCGGGCCGACAATGAGCAGTTCTTG.

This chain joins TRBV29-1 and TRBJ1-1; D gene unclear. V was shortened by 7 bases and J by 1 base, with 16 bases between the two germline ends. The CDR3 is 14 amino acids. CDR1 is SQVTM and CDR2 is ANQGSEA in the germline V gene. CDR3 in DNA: TGCAGCGCCCGGTTGGACGAACCGAACACTGAAGCTTTCTTT. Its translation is CSARLDEPNTEAFF. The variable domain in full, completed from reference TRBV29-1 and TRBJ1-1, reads SAVISQKPSRDICQRGTSLTIQCQVDSQVTMMFWYRQQPGQSLTLIATANQGSEATYESGFVIDKFPISRPNLTFSTLTVSNMSPEDSSIYLCSARLDEPNTEAFFGQGTRLTVV.

The CDR3 is CASSLGVLAGGLGANVLTF. The CDR3 DNA reads as TGTGCCAGCAGCTTAGGTGTGTTAGCGGGAGGGCTTGGGGCCAACGTCCTGACTTTC. This chain connects TRBV7-6 to TRBJ2-6, with 11 bases fitting TRBD2. The CDR3 spans 19 residues. Germline V gives CDR1 SGHVS, CDR2 FNYEAQ. V gave up 1 base and J gave up 3 bases; unmatched junction bases: 8.

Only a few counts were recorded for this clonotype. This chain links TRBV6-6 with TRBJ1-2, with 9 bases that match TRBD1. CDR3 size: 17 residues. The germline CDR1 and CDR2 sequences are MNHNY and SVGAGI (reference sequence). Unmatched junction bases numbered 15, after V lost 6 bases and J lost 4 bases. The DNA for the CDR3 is TGTGCCAGCAGCCTCGGACAGGGGCCTCCTTTATCCTATGGCTACACCTTC. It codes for CASSLGQGPPLSYGYTF.

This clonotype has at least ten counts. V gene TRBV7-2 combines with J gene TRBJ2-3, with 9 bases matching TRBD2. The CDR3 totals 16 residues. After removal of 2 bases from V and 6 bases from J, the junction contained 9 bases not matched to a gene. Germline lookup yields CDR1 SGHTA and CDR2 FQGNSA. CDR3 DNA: TGTGCCAGCAGCTTACGCCTACTAGCGGGTGGGGATACGCAGTATTTT. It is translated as CASSLRLLAGGDTQYF.

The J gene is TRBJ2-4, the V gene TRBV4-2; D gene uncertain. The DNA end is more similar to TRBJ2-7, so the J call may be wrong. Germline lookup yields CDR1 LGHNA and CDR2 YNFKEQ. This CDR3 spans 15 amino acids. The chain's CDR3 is CASSQVPSGANEQYF. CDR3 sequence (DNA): TGTGCCAGCAGCCAAGTGCCCAGTGGTGCGAACGAGCAGTACTTC.

The DNA for the CDR3 is TGCAGCGTTGGGACCACGTTTAACAATGAGCAGTTCTTC. This encodes CSVGTTFNNEQFF. V is TRBV29-1 and J is TRBJ2-1; no firm D call. CDR1 and CDR2 from the germline V gene are SQVTM and ANQGSEA. The CDR3 consists of 13 residues. Deletions cut 4 bases from V and 5 bases from J, with 12 bases between.

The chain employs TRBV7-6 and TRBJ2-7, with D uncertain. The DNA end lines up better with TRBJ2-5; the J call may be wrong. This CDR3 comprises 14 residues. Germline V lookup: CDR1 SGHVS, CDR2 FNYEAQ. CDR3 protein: CASSQFISEETQYF. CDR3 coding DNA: TGTGCCAGCAGCCAGTTCATTTCCGAAGAGACCCAGTACTTC.

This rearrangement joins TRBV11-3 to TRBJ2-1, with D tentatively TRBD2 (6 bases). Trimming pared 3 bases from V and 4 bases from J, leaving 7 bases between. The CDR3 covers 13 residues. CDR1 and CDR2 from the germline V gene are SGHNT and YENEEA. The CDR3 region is CASSFGGYNEQFF. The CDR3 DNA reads TGTGCCAGCAGCTTTGGAGGGTACAATGAGCAGTTCTTC.

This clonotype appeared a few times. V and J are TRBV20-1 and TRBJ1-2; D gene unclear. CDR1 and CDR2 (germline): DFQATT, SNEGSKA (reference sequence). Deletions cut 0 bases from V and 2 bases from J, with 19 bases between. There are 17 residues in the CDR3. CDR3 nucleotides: TGCAGTGCTAGAGATCGCCGATCCGAGACACTGAACTATGGCTACACCTTC. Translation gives CSARDRRSETLNYGYTF.

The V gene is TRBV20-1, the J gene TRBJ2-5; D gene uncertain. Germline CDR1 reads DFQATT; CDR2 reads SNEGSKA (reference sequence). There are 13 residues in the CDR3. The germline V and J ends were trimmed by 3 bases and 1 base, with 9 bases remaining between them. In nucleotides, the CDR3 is TGCAGTGCTAGCCCGACGGTCCAAGAGACCCAGTACTTC. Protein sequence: CSASPTVQETQYF.

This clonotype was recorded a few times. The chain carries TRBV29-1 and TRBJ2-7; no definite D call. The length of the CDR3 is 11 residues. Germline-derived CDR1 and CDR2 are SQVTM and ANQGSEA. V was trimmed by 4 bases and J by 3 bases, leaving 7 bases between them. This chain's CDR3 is CSVGAYYEQYF. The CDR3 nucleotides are TGCAGCGTTGGAGCGTACTACGAGCAGTACTTC.

The CDR3: CASSSRLAGGRTTDTQYF. The DNA of the CDR3 is TGTGCCAGCAGCTCTCGACTAGCGGGAGGGCGGACCACAGATACGCAGTATTTT. The chain combines TRBV7-3 with TRBJ2-3; 14 bases are a match to TRBD2. The germline CDR1 and CDR2 sequences are SGHTA and FQGTGA. The CDR3 is made up of 18 amino acids. J lost 2 bases, V lost 4 bases, and 8 bases had no gene match.

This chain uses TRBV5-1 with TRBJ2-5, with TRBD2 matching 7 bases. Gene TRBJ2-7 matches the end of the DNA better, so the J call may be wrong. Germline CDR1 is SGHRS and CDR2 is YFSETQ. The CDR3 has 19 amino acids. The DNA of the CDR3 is TGCGCCAGCAGCCCGTGGGCGGCTAGCGGACTGAGAAAGGACTACGAGCAGTACTTC. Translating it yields CASSPWAASGLRKDYEQYF.

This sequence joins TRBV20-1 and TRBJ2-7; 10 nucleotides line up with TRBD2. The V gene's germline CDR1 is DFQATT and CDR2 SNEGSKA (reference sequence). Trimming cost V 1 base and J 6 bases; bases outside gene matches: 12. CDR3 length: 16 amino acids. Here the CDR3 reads CSARARSASGSSEQYF. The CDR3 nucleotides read TGCAGTGCTAGAGCCCGCTCGGCTAGCGGGAGCTCCGAGCAGTACTTC.

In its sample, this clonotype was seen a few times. The CDR3, as DNA: TGTGCCAGCAGCCCCCGGGTGGTGATGGAGACCCAGTACTTC. Protein product: CASSPRVVMETQYF. The chain has TRBV7-9 and TRBJ2-5, with no clear D. In germline, CDR1 is SEHNR, CDR2 FQNEAQ (reference sequence). The CDR3 extends over 14 amino acids. Deletions cut 5 bases from V and 5 bases from J, with 15 bases between.

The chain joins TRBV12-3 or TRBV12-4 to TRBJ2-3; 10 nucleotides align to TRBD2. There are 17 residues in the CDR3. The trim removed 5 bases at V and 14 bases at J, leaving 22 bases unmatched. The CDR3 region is CASSPSGSGVRHRYAYF. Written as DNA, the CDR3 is TGTGCCAGCAGTCCTAGCGGGAGTGGGGTCAGGCACAGATACGCGTATTTT.

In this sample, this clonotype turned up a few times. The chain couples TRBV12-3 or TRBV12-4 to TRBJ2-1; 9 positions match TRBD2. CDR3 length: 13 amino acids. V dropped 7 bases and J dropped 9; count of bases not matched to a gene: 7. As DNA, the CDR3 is TGTGCCAGCAATGTAGCGGGAGTATCTGAGCAGTTCTTC. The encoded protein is CASNVAGVSEQFF.

The CDR3, as DNA: TGTGCCAGCAGGGGAACTAATCAGCCCCAGCATTTT. Its protein product is CASRGTNQPQHF. The chain uses TRBV6-2 or TRBV6-3 and TRBJ1-5, with D hard to call. CDR1 MNHEY and CDR2 SVGEGT come from the germline V gene. The CDR3 consists of 12 residues. V lost 6 bases, J lost 4 bases, and 7 bases lay in between.

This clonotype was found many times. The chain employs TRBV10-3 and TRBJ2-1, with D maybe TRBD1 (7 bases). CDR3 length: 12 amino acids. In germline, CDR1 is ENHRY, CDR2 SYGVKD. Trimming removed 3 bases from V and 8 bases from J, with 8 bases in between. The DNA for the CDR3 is TGTGCCATCAGTGACAGGGGGGATGAGCAGTTCTTC. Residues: CAISDRGDEQFF.